This T cell receptor (beta chain) was recovered during a study of regulatory T cells. Study-wide points: In CD3G-deficient patients, conventional CD4+ T cells were enriched for hydrophobic CDR3 residues at positions 6 and 7. Regulatory T cells showed the strongest V-J pair restriction and V/J gene skewing among patient repertoires.

As concerns this clone: Its antigen is undetermined.

Patients aged 2 to 39 years had fewer naive T cells. Amplification used 52 TRBV primers and 13 TRBJ primers. Method: immunoSEQ multiplex PCR; TCRdb's copy keeps in-frame clones and lacks some. The repertoire includes under 35,000 clones, 85% to 95% of them detected once, and about 1% sits in the top ten. The CDR3 runs 15 residues. Germline V gene sequence: CDR1 MDHEN, CDR2 SYDVKM. The ends were cut back, 5 bases at V and 4 bases at J, with 17 bases in the middle. The J gene is TRBJ1-2, the V gene TRBV28; D is possibly TRBD1 (5 bases). The sample consisted of conventional CD4+ T cells sorted from blood. This TCR derives from a child aged 2 to 10 with CD3G deficiency. The CDR3 reads CASSPQEGYSYGYTF. CDR3 bases: TGTGCCAGCAGTCCCCAGGAGGGGTATTCCTATGGCTACACCTTC.